What follows is one T cell receptor beta chain and its context. The entry originates in a study of T cell changes during pregnancy in multiple sclerosis. The CDR3 contains 15 residues. CDR1 and CDR2 from the germline V gene are LNHNV and YYDKDF (reference sequence). Trimming cost V 0 bases and J 4 bases, with 9 bases left between them. Assay used: immunoSEQ multiplex PCR; TCRdb lists only in-frame clones, some missing. The sample shows about 93,000 clones, 75% to 95% of them seen only once. The rearrangement joins TRBV15 to TRBJ2-2; D is possibly TRBD2 (7 bases). Source: peripheral blood, taken before pregnancy. The clonotype comes from a female donor with multiple sclerosis, enrolled in a pregnancy study. The DNA of the CDR3 is TGTGCCACCAGCAGAGATCGGGGGGCCACCGGGGAGCTGTTTTTT. Amino acids: CATSRDRGATGELFF.